Following are 15 T cell receptor beta chains from one sample sequenced in a study of blood T cell repertoires in COVID-19. This table comes from immunoSEQ multiplex PCR, and its TCRdb copy is limited to in-frame clones, with some not included. The sample records more than 85,000 clones, 84% being singletons. The sample comprised peripheral blood. The receptor set was obtained from a man in his forties with active or convalescent COVID-19.

With regard to this clone: The germline gene is not matched at one end of the junction; a read error may be the cause. The gene calls are TRBV20-1 and TRBJ1-1; D remains ambiguous. This CDR3 has 10 residues. Germline CDR1 reads DFQATT; CDR2 reads SNEGSKA (reference sequence). The chain's CDR3 is CSARVVSLIF. CDR3 in DNA: TGCAGTGCTAGAGTCGTTTCCCTAATCTTT.

The chain combines TRBV7-2 with TRBJ2-7; 12 bases align to TRBD1. The length of the CDR3 is 15 residues. Germline CDR1 SGHTA, CDR2 FQGNSA. The ends lost 6 bases at V and 4 bases at J; junction bases unmatched: 7. The CDR3 bases are TGTGCCAGCAGGGCCGGGACAGGGGGCAGTTACGAGCAGTACTTC. Translation gives CASRAGTGGSYEQYF.

This clone counts as medium-sized. The chain uses TRBV19 and TRBJ1-5; a possible D gene is TRBD1 (6 bases). The germline V and J ends were trimmed by 7 bases and 0 bases, with 13 bases remaining between them. Germline V gene data show CDR1 as LNHDA and CDR2 as SQIVND (reference sequence). The CDR3 extends over 15 amino acids. DNA for the CDR3: TGTGCCAGTACCCCGGTACAGGGTAGCAATCAGCCCCAGCATTTT. It encodes CASTPVQGSNQPQHF.

This chain joins TRBV6-6 and TRBJ1-6; 8 positions match TRBD1. Unmatched junction bases numbered 13, after V lost 5 bases and J lost 1 base. Per the germline V gene, CDR1 is MNHNY and CDR2 is SVGAGI (reference sequence). This CDR3 contains 19 residues. The CDR3 DNA sequence: TGTGCCAGCAGTCTCGGACAGGGACCCTCGAGGTCCTATAATTCACCCCTCCACTTT. The encoded protein is CASSLGQGPSRSYNSPLHF.

The chain couples TRBV11-2 to TRBJ2-4; 7 nucleotides match TRBD1. Germline CDR1 and CDR2: SGHAT and FQNNGV. The CDR3 is made up of 14 amino acids. With 1 base clipped from V and 6 bases from J, the junction kept 3 bases outside the gene matches. The CDR3 region is CASSLGGGGNIQYF. The CDR3 coding sequence is TGTGCCAGCAGCTTAGGAGGGGGCGGAAACATTCAGTACTTC.

V and J are TRBV29-1 and TRBJ1-5; D is ambiguous. The CDR3 length is 10 residues. The V gene lost 2 bases and the J gene lost 7 bases, with 3 bases spanning the gap. Germline V gene data show CDR1 as SQVTM and CDR2 as ANQGSEA. CDR3 sequence: CSVEQQPQHF. The CDR3 coding sequence is TGCAGCGTTGAACAACAGCCCCAGCATTTT.

The V and J genes are TRBV19 and TRBJ2-7; 11 bases match TRBD1. Per the germline V gene, CDR1 is LNHDA and CDR2 is SQIVND (reference sequence). CDR3 size: 19 residues. The ends lost 3 bases at V and 1 base at J; junction bases unmatched: 14. The CDR3 nucleotides are TGTGCCAGTAGTATGAAACGGACAGGGGGCTTACAAGCGTCCTACGAGCAGTACTTC. It is translated as CASSMKRTGGLQASYEQYF.

This rearrangement joins TRBV5-1 to TRBJ2-7; TRBD2 agrees at 12 bases. CDR1 is SGHRS and CDR2 is YFSETQ in the germline V gene. The V gene end was trimmed by 1 base and the J gene end by 0 bases; junction bases not matched to a gene: 2. The CDR3 runs to 16 residues. The CDR3 sequence is CASSLPSGGASYEQYF. The CDR3 nucleotides are TGCGCCAGCAGCTTGCCTAGCGGGGGGGCCTCCTACGAGCAGTACTTC.

CDR3 protein: CASSTTGGVREQYF. The CDR3 DNA sequence: TGTGCCAGTAGTACCACAGGGGGTGTACGCGAGCAGTACTTC. The chain links TRBV19 to TRBJ2-7; 8 bases fit TRBD1. The CDR3 length is 14 residues. The J segment lost 6 bases and the V segment lost 4 bases, leaving 8 bases of the junction unmatched. Germline CDR1 LNHDA, CDR2 SQIVND (reference sequence).

The rearrangement links TRBV19 to TRBJ2-2, with 9 bases identical to TRBD1. Germline loops: CDR1 LNHDA, CDR2 SQIVND (reference sequence). With 10 bases clipped from V and 7 bases from J, the junction kept 7 bases outside the gene matches. The CDR3 length is 13 residues. CDR3: CATGQGLIGELFF. CDR3 bases: TGTGCCACAGGACAGGGGTTAATCGGGGAGCTGTTTTTT.

The CDR3 reads CASALQGLEQPQHF. CDR3 DNA sequence: TGTGCCAGCGCTTTACAGGGGTTGGAACAGCCCCAGCATTTT. The chain combines TRBV18 with TRBJ1-5; 7 bases fit TRBD1. This CDR3 spans 14 amino acids. Germline CDR1 KGHSH, CDR2 LQKENI. The J segment lost 7 bases and the V segment lost 8 bases, leaving 11 bases of the junction unmatched.

This chain joins TRBV2 and TRBJ2-1; the match to TRBD2 covers 11 bases. This CDR3 comprises 16 residues. CDR1 and CDR2 (germline): SNHLY, FYNNEI. With 3 bases clipped from V and 8 bases from J, the junction kept 9 bases outside the gene matches. The CDR3 region has the DNA TGTGCCAGCAGTGATGCTTCTAGCGGGGGGTGGCATGAGCAGTTCTTC. This encodes CASSDASSGGWHEQFF. Supplemented by reference TRBV2 and TRBJ2-1, the full variable domain reads EPEVTQTPSHQVTQMGQEVILRCVPISNHLYFYWYRQILGQKVEFLVSFYNNEISEKSEIFDDQFSVERPDGSNFTLKIRSTKLEDSAMYFCASSDASSGGWHEQFFGPGTRLTVL.

J is TRBJ1-1 and V is TRBV7-2; D possibly corresponds to TRBD1 (6 bases). The germline V gene has CDR1 SGHTA and CDR2 FQGNSA. This CDR3 spans 15 amino acids. Trimming stripped 2 bases from V and 5 bases from J, with 15 bases between. CDR3 region: CASSLLVQGGTEAFF. The CDR3 nucleotides read TGTGCCAGCAGCTTACTGGTACAGGGAGGGACTGAAGCTTTCTTT. Full variable domain (remainder filled in from reference TRBV7-2 and TRBJ1-1): GAGVSQSPSNKVTEKGKDVELRCDPISGHTALYWYRQSLGQGLEFLIYFQGNSAPDKSGLPSDRFSAERTGGSVSTLTIQRTQQEDSAVYLCASSLLVQGGTEAFFGQGTRLTVV.

This clone came up once. The rearrangement uses TRBV6-5 and TRBJ2-7; 8 bases align to TRBD1. J lost 4 bases, V lost 4 bases, and 9 bases had no gene match. Germline lookup yields CDR1 MNHEY and CDR2 SVGAGI. The CDR3 contains 15 residues. The DNA for the CDR3 is TGTGCCAGCAGTTCTACCGGGACAGGTTTTTACGAGCAGTACTTC. Its translation is CASSSTGTGFYEQYF.

This clone was counted ten times or more. The chain joins TRBV29-1 to TRBJ1-4, with 7 nucleotides matching TRBD1. Germline CDR1 SQVTM, CDR2 ANQGSEA. There are 13 residues in the CDR3. J was trimmed by 7 bases and V by 8 bases; bases with no gene match: 10. For the CDR3, the DNA is TGCAGCATTCGGACAGGAGGGGGTGAAAAACTGTTTTTT. Translated: CSIRTGGGEKLFF.